The rows below give T cell receptor beta chains drawn from one sample of a study of blood T cell repertoires in COVID-19. Clones were sequenced by immunoSEQ multiplex PCR, and TCRdb holds only the in-frame ones, with some missing. The sample comprises 150,000 or so clones, 84% of which are singletons, and approximately 12% rests with the top ten. Material for sequencing was PBMCs or T cells enriched from blood (not recorded which). The receptors were gathered from a man aged 50 to 59 who had recovered from COVID-19. Each CDR3 is given with its conserved first and last residue. Each record gives: V gene, D gene, clone size, J gene, CDR3 DNA, CDR3 protein. D genes are given only for firm matches. Clone size is stated in some rows and not others, as once, few, many or a class when expanded.

V gene: TRBV19; D gene: TRBD1; clone size: once; J gene: TRBJ1-1; CDR3 DNA: TGTGCCAGTAGTAGGAGGGGACAGTCGAACACTGAAGCTTTCTTT; CDR3 protein: CASSRRGQSNTEAFF
V gene: TRBV7-8; D gene: .; clone size: .; J gene: TRBJ1-1; CDR3 DNA: TGTGCCAGCAGCCGTACAGGGACCACTGAAGCTTTCTTT; CDR3 protein: CASSRTGTTEAFF
V gene: TRBV2; D gene: TRBD1; clone size: .; J gene: TRBJ1-1; CDR3 DNA: TGTGCCGGACGGTCTGGACAGGGGATGAACACTGAAGCTTTCTTT; CDR3 protein: CAGRSGQGMNTEAFF
V gene: TRBV27; D gene: TRBD1; clone size: .; J gene: TRBJ1-5; CDR3 DNA: TGTGCCAGCAATAAACAGGGGGCCCATCAGCCCCAGCATTTT; CDR3 protein: CASNKQGAHQPQHF
V gene: TRBV10-1; D gene: .; clone size: .; J gene: TRBJ1-3; CDR3 DNA: TGCGCCAGCGGGGGCCCCTCTGGAAACACCATATATTTT; CDR3 protein: CASGGPSGNTIYF
V gene: TRBV5-1; D gene: TRBD1; clone size: once; J gene: TRBJ2-3; CDR3 DNA: TGCGCCAGCAGACCGGACAGGGTAGCGGCAGATACGCAGTATTTT; CDR3 protein: CASRPDRVAADTQYF
V gene: TRBV6-6; D gene: .; clone size: .; J gene: TRBJ1-2; CDR3 DNA: TGTGCCAGCAGCGAGGACAGCTATGGCTACACCTTC; CDR3 protein: CASSEDSYGYTF
V gene: TRBV5-3; D gene: TRBD1; clone size: .; J gene: TRBJ1-2; CDR3 DNA: TGTGCCAGAAGCTTACAGGGACAGGGGTTGCTCGGCAGTGGCTACACCTTC; CDR3 protein: CARSLQGQGLLGSGYTF
V gene: TRBV18; D gene: TRBD1; clone size: few; J gene: TRBJ2-7; CDR3 DNA: TGTGCCAGCTCACCGTCAGGGACAGGGGGCCCCGACTACGAGCAGTACTTC; CDR3 protein: CASSPSGTGGPDYEQYF
V gene: TRBV2; D gene: TRBD2; clone size: .; J gene: TRBJ2-7; CDR3 DNA: TGTGCCAGCAGTGAAATAGGGCTAGCGGGGAGTGAGCAGTACTTC; CDR3 protein: CASSEIGLAGSEQYF
V gene: TRBV5-6; D gene: .; clone size: .; J gene: TRBJ1-2; CDR3 DNA: TGTGCCAGCAGCTTGACCAGGGAGGGTGGCTACACCTTC; CDR3 protein: CASSLTREGGYTF
V gene: TRBV29-1; D gene: .; clone size: .; J gene: TRBJ1-1; CDR3 DNA: TGCAGCGTGAGACAGCGGGGGGACACTGAAGCTTTCTTT; CDR3 protein: CSVRQRGDTEAFF
V gene: TRBV7-9; D gene: .; clone size: .; J gene: TRBJ1-5; CDR3 DNA: TGTGCCAGCAGCCCCTCCTTCTCGCAGCAGCCCCAGCATTTT; CDR3 protein: CASSPSFSQQPQHF
V gene: TRBV18; D gene: .; clone size: .; J gene: TRBJ2-7; CDR3 DNA: TGTGCCAGCTCGCCCCTCCAGGGAGGCGAGCAGTACTTC; CDR3 protein: CASSPLQGGEQYF
V gene: TRBV3-1/TRBV3-2; D gene: .; clone size: .; J gene: TRBJ1-3; CDR3 DNA: TGTGCCAGCAGCCATTCCGGTGGTACCATATATTTT; CDR3 protein: CASSHSGGTIYF
V gene: TRBV2; D gene: .; clone size: once; J gene: TRBJ2-3; CDR3 DNA: TGTGCCTGTCGGGACTCCTCCCCAGATACGCAGTATTTT; CDR3 protein: CACRDSSPDTQYF
V gene: TRBV6-5; D gene: .; clone size: .; J gene: TRBJ1-2; CDR3 DNA: TGTGCCAGCAGTTCTACCGTGGTTAACTATGGCTACACCTTC; CDR3 protein: CASSSTVVNYGYTF
V gene: TRBV18; D gene: .; clone size: .; J gene: TRBJ1-1; CDR3 DNA: TGTGCCAGCTCATCTTCAGGGGACGGGAACGAAGCTTTCTTT; CDR3 protein: CASSSSGDGNEAFF
V gene: TRBV9; D gene: TRBD1; clone size: few; J gene: TRBJ2-7; CDR3 DNA: TGTGCCAGCAGCTCCCGAGGGGACCGGGACAGGGGGATTAACCAGACCTACGAGCAGTACTTC; CDR3 protein: CASSSRGDRDRGINQTYEQYF
V gene: TRBV2; D gene: .; clone size: few; J gene: TRBJ1-6; CDR3 DNA: TGTGCCAGCAAGCCCCAGGACTCCTATAATTCACCCCTCCACTTT; CDR3 protein: CASKPQDSYNSPLHF
V gene: TRBV7-9; D gene: TRBD1; clone size: .; J gene: TRBJ2-7; CDR3 DNA: TGTGCCAGCAGCTTAGTCGGGACAGGGGTGCGCGAGCAGTACTTC; CDR3 protein: CASSLVGTGVREQYF
V gene: TRBV4-1; D gene: .; clone size: once; J gene: TRBJ1-2; CDR3 DNA: TGCGCCAGCAGCCCCTTCGGGGGTTCCGACTATGGCTACACCTTC; CDR3 protein: CASSPFGGSDYGYTF
V gene: TRBV7-2; D gene: TRBD2; clone size: few; J gene: TRBJ2-5; CDR3 DNA: TGTGCCAGCAGCTTTTTCCCTAGAGCGGGGGAGACCCAGTACTTC; CDR3 protein: CASSFFPRAGETQYF
V gene: TRBV4-2; D gene: TRBD1; clone size: .; J gene: TRBJ2-1; CDR3 DNA: TGTGCCAGCAGCCAAGTCGGGGACAGGACTAATGAGCAGTTCTTC; CDR3 protein: CASSQVGDRTNEQFF
V gene: TRBV6-5; D gene: TRBD2; clone size: few; J gene: TRBJ2-7; CDR3 DNA: TGTGCCAGCACCCTTACGGGGGGGGCGAGGGACGAGCAGTACTTC; CDR3 protein: CASTLTGGARDEQYF
V gene: TRBV5-4; D gene: .; clone size: .; J gene: TRBJ1-1; CDR3 DNA: TGTGCCAGCAGCTTGGATTTGGGGGGGAACACTGAAGCTTTCTTT; CDR3 protein: CASSLDLGGNTEAFF
V gene: TRBV7-8; D gene: .; clone size: once; J gene: TRBJ2-3; CDR3 DNA: TGTGCCAGCAGCCGCCCCCCGGACAGTACGCAGTATTTT; CDR3 protein: CASSRPPDSTQYF
V gene: TRBV5-8; D gene: .; clone size: .; J gene: TRBJ1-1; CDR3 DNA: TGTGCCAGCAGCGCGAGGGGGGGCGCGTCGGACACTGAAGCTTTCTTT; CDR3 protein: CASSARGGASDTEAFF
V gene: TRBV7-2; D gene: TRBD1; clone size: .; J gene: TRBJ1-6; CDR3 DNA: TGTGCCAGCAGCCAGGGACAGATTGGGGCCTCCTATAATTCACCCCTCCACTTT; CDR3 protein: CASSQGQIGASYNSPLHF
V gene: TRBV20-1; D gene: .; clone size: .; J gene: TRBJ2-4; CDR3 DNA: TGCAGTGCTAGTCTCCGGGCCAGGGCCGAAAACATTCAGTACTTC; CDR3 protein: CSASLRARAENIQYF
V gene: TRBV7-3; D gene: TRBD1; clone size: .; J gene: TRBJ2-6; CDR3 DNA: TGTGCCAGCAGCTTAGGGGACAGGGCGTCCAACGTCCTGACTTTC; CDR3 protein: CASSLGDRASNVLTF
V gene: TRBV6-5; D gene: .; clone size: .; J gene: TRBJ2-7; CDR3 DNA: TGTGCCAGCAGGGCCCCCCGGTGGGTTGACTCGCAGTACTTC; CDR3 protein: CASRAPRWVDSQYF
V gene: TRBV19; D gene: TRBD1; clone size: .; J gene: TRBJ1-5; CDR3 DNA: TGTGCCAGTAATACCGGGACAGGAGGCAATCAGCCCCAGCATTTT; CDR3 protein: CASNTGTGGNQPQHF
V gene: TRBV20-1; D gene: .; clone size: .; J gene: TRBJ1-1; CDR3 DNA: TGCAGTGCTAAGGGGGACACTGAAGCTTTCTTT; CDR3 protein: CSAKGDTEAFF
V gene: TRBV3-1/TRBV3-2; D gene: .; clone size: .; J gene: TRBJ1-1; CDR3 DNA: TGTGCCAGCAGCCAAGGAACAGCCGTCTCATCTGAAGCTTTCTTT; CDR3 protein: CASSQGTAVSSEAFF
V gene: TRBV7-9; D gene: .; clone size: .; J gene: TRBJ1-1; CDR3 DNA: TGTGCCAGCAGCTTAGCGGGTCAGGGTCGCACTGAAGCTTTCTTT; CDR3 protein: CASSLAGQGRTEAFF
V gene: TRBV7-2; D gene: TRBD1; clone size: .; J gene: TRBJ1-3; CDR3 DNA: TGTGCCAGCAGCCCAAACAGGGGTGGAAACACCATATATTTT; CDR3 protein: CASSPNRGGNTIYF
V gene: TRBV11-2; D gene: .; clone size: .; J gene: TRBJ1-4; CDR3 DNA: TGTGCCAGCAGCTTTCTAGGGGAGGGAAACGAAAAACTGTTTTTT; CDR3 protein: CASSFLGEGNEKLFF
V gene: TRBV7-3; D gene: TRBD2; clone size: .; J gene: TRBJ2-3; CDR3 DNA: TGTGCCAGCAGCCCCTCGCCACTAGCGGGGGGGCAAGATACGCAGTATTTT; CDR3 protein: CASSPSPLAGGQDTQYF
V gene: TRBV11-2; D gene: .; clone size: few; J gene: TRBJ2-1; CDR3 DNA: TGTGCCAGCAGCTTAGCGGGGAGCTCCTACAATGAGCAGTTCTTC; CDR3 protein: CASSLAGSSYNEQFF
V gene: TRBV29-1; D gene: .; clone size: .; J gene: TRBJ1-1; CDR3 DNA: TGCAGCGTTGTCGGGATCATGAACACTGAAGCTTTCTTT; CDR3 protein: CSVVGIMNTEAFF
V gene: TRBV5-4; D gene: TRBD1; clone size: .; J gene: TRBJ2-2; CDR3 DNA: TGTGCCAGCAGCCCGGGACAGGGGGACACCGGGGAGCTGTTTTTT; CDR3 protein: CASSPGQGDTGELFF
V gene: TRBV3-1/TRBV3-2; D gene: .; clone size: .; J gene: TRBJ2-1; CDR3 DNA: TGTGCCAGCAGCCAAGTAGGAGGGTTCAGTGAGCAGTTCTTC; CDR3 protein: CASSQVGGFSEQFF
V gene: TRBV27; D gene: TRBD1; clone size: .; J gene: TRBJ1-2; CDR3 DNA: TGTGCCAGCAGTTCGGGGGACAGGGCCTATGGCTACACCTTC; CDR3 protein: CASSSGDRAYGYTF
V gene: TRBV6-6; D gene: .; clone size: .; J gene: TRBJ1-2; CDR3 DNA: TGTGCCAGCAGTTCTCAGAGGACAGCTGGCTACACCTTC; CDR3 protein: CASSSQRTAGYTF
V gene: TRBV15; D gene: .; clone size: few; J gene: TRBJ2-7; CDR3 DNA: TGTGCCACCAGCAGAGGGGGGGGACAGGCCTACGAGCAGTACTTC; CDR3 protein: CATSRGGGQAYEQYF
V gene: TRBV10-3; D gene: TRBD1; clone size: .; J gene: TRBJ2-7; CDR3 DNA: TGTGCCACGCTACGGGCAGGGGGAGAATACGAGCAGTACTTC; CDR3 protein: CATLRAGGEYEQYF
V gene: TRBV3-1/TRBV3-2; D gene: TRBD1; clone size: .; J gene: TRBJ1-3; CDR3 DNA: TGTGCCAGCAGCCAAGGGGGACAGCTAGTCTCTGGAAACACCATATATTTT; CDR3 protein: CASSQGGQLVSGNTIYF